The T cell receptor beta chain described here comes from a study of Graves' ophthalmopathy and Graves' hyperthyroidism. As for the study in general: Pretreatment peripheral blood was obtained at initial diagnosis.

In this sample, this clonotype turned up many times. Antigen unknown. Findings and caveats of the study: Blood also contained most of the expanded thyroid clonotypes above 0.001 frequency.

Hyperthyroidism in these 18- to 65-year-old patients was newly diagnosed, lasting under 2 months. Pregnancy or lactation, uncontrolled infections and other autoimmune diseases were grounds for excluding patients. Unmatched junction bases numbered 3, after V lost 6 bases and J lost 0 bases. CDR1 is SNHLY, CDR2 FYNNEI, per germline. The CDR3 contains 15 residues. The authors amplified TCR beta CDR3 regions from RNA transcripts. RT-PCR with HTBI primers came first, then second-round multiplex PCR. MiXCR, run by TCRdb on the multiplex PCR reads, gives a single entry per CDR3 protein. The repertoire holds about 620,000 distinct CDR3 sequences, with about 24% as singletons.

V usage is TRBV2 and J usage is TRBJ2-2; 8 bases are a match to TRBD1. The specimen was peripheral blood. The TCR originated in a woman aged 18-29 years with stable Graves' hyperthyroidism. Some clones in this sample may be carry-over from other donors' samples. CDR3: CASRPQGANTGELFF. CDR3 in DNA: TGTGCCAGCAGGCCACAGGGGGCGAACACCGGGGAGCTGTTTTTT.